A selection of T cell receptor beta chains follows, all from one sample in a study of T cells in Graves' hyperthyroidism and ophthalmopathy. TCRdb fed the multiplex PCR reads into MiXCR, producing one record per CDR3 protein. The table lists roughly 720,000 distinct CDR3 sequences, roughly 17% of them singletons. The specimen sequenced was blood. The receptors were gathered from a man in his forties or fifties with Graves' hyperthyroidism. CDR3s include the opening cysteine and the closing phenylalanine or tryptophan. D genes are given only for firm matches. A row's size may be missing; if present it is once, few, many or a size class.

J,D,size,V,DNA,CDR3
TRBJ1-4,NA,NA,TRBV25-1,TGTGCCAGCACCTCCTGGGATCCGCCAACTAATGAAAAACTGTTTTTT,CASTSWDPPTNEKLFF
TRBJ2-1,NA,many,TRBV27,TGTGCCAGCAGTTCTAACCTTGAGCAGTTCTTC,CASSSNLEQFF
TRBJ1-6,NA,many,TRBV30,TGTGCCTGGTGCCCCGGGACGTCTTATAATTCACCCCTCCACTTT,CAWCPGTSYNSPLHF
TRBJ2-7,NA,many,TRBV11-2,TGTGCCAGCAGCACGGCTCAGAGGGCCGGCGAGCAGTACTTC,CASSTAQRAGEQYF
TRBJ1-2,NA,few,TRBV28,TGTGCCAGCAGTTTAAACTGGAGGGATGGCTACACCTTC,CASSLNWRDGYTF
TRBJ1-1,TRBD1,many,TRBV6-2/TRBV6-3,TGTGCCAGCAGTTACTCCGGGACAGGGCCCACTGAAGCTTTCTTT,CASSYSGTGPTEAFF
TRBJ2-5,NA,NA,TRBV5-6,TGTGCCAGCAGCCCCAAGGGAGGAGAGACCCAGTACTTC,CASSPKGGETQYF
TRBJ2-1,TRBD2,few,TRBV19,TGTGCCAGTAGCATTCAAACTAGCGGGCCGTACAATGAGCAGTTCTTC,CASSIQTSGPYNEQFF
TRBJ1-5,TRBD1,many,TRBV27,TGTGCCAGCAAAAACGGACAGGGTTGGAATCAGCCCCAGCATTTT,CASKNGQGWNQPQHF
TRBJ1-6,NA,many,TRBV28,TGTGCCAGCAGTTTACAGCAAAATTCACCCCTCCACTTT,CASSLQQNSPLHF
TRBJ2-2,TRBD1,many,TRBV7-6,TGTGCCAGCAGCAGGAGACAGGGGGACACCGGGGAGCTGTTTTTT,CASSRRQGDTGELFF
TRBJ2-7,NA,few,TRBV13,TGTGCCAGCAGCCCCCCGAAGAGGGTTTCCTACGAGCAGTACTTC,CASSPPKRVSYEQYF
TRBJ2-1,NA,NA,TRBV2,TGTGCCAGCAGGGGGTCTACTGGGGGGCAGGCTTACAATGAGCAGTTCTTC,CASRGSTGGQAYNEQFF
TRBJ2-5,TRBD1,NA,TRBV5-1,TGCGCCAGCAGCCCCCAGCCGGGACAGGGGGCGGAGACCCAGTACTTC,CASSPQPGQGAETQYF
TRBJ2-5,TRBD1,few,TRBV19,TGTGCCAGTAGTATTCAGGGGGTCACCCAAGAGACCCAGTACTTC,CASSIQGVTQETQYF
TRBJ2-7,NA,NA,TRBV4-1,TGCGCCAGCAGCCAAGATATACAGGCCTACGAGCAGTACTTC,CASSQDIQAYEQYF
TRBJ2-7,TRBD1,few,TRBV29-1,TGCAGCGCCGGGACAGGGACCTACGAGCAGTACTTC,CSAGTGTYEQYF
TRBJ1-2,TRBD1,many,TRBV3-1,TGTGCCAGCAGCCAAGAGGGACAGGGTATCTACTATGGCTACACCTTC,CASSQEGQGIYYGYTF
TRBJ1-4,NA,few,TRBV7-9,TGTGCCAGCAGCTTAGCCTTAAAGGGACTCCTGGGGGAAAAACTGTTTTTT,CASSLALKGLLGEKLFF
TRBJ2-2,NA,many,TRBV28,TGTGCCAGCAGTTTACTAAGGGGCCTCATCACCGGGGAGCTGTTTTTT,CASSLLRGLITGELFF
TRBJ2-7,NA,many,TRBV20-1,TGCAGTGCTAGAGATGCAGTACTAGGCTACGAGCAGTACTTC,CSARDAVLGYEQYF
TRBJ1-1,NA,many,TRBV28,TGTGCCAGCAGTTTATATGGGGGGTTGGAAGCTTTCTTT,CASSLYGGLEAFF
TRBJ1-1,NA,many,TRBV10-2,TGCGCCAGCCGGAGTGAGGGGAAAAACGCTGAAGCTTTCTTT,CASRSEGKNAEAFF
TRBJ2-5,NA,NA,TRBV18,TGTGCCAGCTCAGCCGGGACGAAGAGGGAGACCCAGTACTTC,CASSAGTKRETQYF
TRBJ1-3,NA,NA,TRBV5-1,TGCGCCAGCAGCTTGGAGGTGCGGGCTGGAAACACCATATATTTT,CASSLEVRAGNTIYF
TRBJ1-1,TRBD1,many,TRBV28,TGTGCCAGCAGTTTCCAACAGGGGGCTCGGACTGAAGCTTTCTTT,CASSFQQGARTEAFF
TRBJ1-1,TRBD1,many,TRBV19,TGTGCCAGTAGTATAACCGGGACAGTCAACACTGAAGCTTTCTTT,CASSITGTVNTEAFF
TRBJ2-3,NA,many,TRBV7-8,TGTGCCAGCAGCTTATATGAAGATACGCAGTATTTT,CASSLYEDTQYF
TRBJ2-1,TRBD2,many,TRBV12-3/TRBV12-4,TGTGCCAGCACCACGCCAGAGCTAGCGGGAGTTGAGCAGTTCTTC,CASTTPELAGVEQFF
TRBJ2-2,TRBD2,many,TRBV27,TGTGCCAGCAGTCTCCTAGCGGATAACACCGGGGAGCTGTTTTTT,CASSLLADNTGELFF
TRBJ2-3,TRBD2,NA,TRBV4-3,TGCGCCGGCGGGGGAGAACCCACAGATACGCAGTATTTT,CAGGGEPTDTQYF
TRBJ2-3,TRBD1,few,TRBV3-1,TGTGCCAGCAGCATTCAACAGGGGATAGATACGCAGTATTTT,CASSIQQGIDTQYF
TRBJ2-7,NA,many,TRBV20-1,TGCAGTGCTACGGACAGTAACCACGAGCAGTACTTC,CSATDSNHEQYF
TRBJ1-1,TRBD1,many,TRBV10-3,TGTGCCATCACCACGGACAGGGACACTGAAGCTTTCTTT,CAITTDRDTEAFF
TRBJ2-7,NA,many,TRBV11-2,TGTGCCAGCAGTTCCGAGGGTAGCAGCTCCTACGAGCAGTACTTC,CASSSEGSSSYEQYF